Listed here are 24 T cell receptor beta chains from one sample, sequenced in a study of blood T cells in healthy people across ages (dated by TCRdb to between 2015 and 2017). Libraries were prepared through 5' RACE. Sequencing instrument: Illumina HiSeq 2500. A second PCR of roughly 7 to 11 cycles was performed with a sample-barcoded 5' primer and a J-beta primer mix. TCRdb reprocessed the public reads (quality trimming at Q25 with fastp, clone calling with MiXCR) and kept in-frame beta chains. Duplicate CDR3 protein sequences are folded into a single record with the most common DNA and genes. A total of approximately 800,000 distinct CDR3 sequences appear in this sample, around 62% of them only once. In total, the top ten clones hold 25% to 30% of the sample. The specimen sequenced was blood. These receptors originate from a man aged 30 to 45 in good health.

CDR3 DNA: TGTGCCAGCAGTTTCCAGGACACTGAAGCTTTCTTT. It is translated as CASSFQDTEAFF. The chain links TRBV6-2 or TRBV6-3 to TRBJ1-1, with unresolved D. V was shortened by 4 bases and J by 3 bases, with 6 bases between the two germline ends. The CDR3 has 12 amino acids. Germline lookup yields CDR1 MNHEY and CDR2 SVGEGT.

The chain combines TRBV28 with TRBJ1-2; D is unclear. V gave up 4 bases and J gave up 2 bases, with 20 bases separating them. Germline loops: CDR1 MDHEN, CDR2 SYDVKM. CDR3 length: 17 residues. CDR3 protein: CASSSPASSKGNYGYTF. The CDR3, as DNA: TGTGCCAGCAGTTCCCCGGCATCCTCGAAGGGCAACTATGGCTACACCTTC.

DNA of the CDR3: TGTGCCAGCAGCACAGGGGTGGGGCAGACCCAGTACTTC. It codes for CASSTGVGQTQYF. This chain connects TRBV6-5 to TRBJ2-5; 7 positions match TRBD1. CDR1 and CDR2 from the germline V gene are MNHEY and SVGAGI. V was pared by 6 bases and J by 6 bases, with 7 bases of the junction left unmatched. This CDR3 has 13 residues.

V usage is TRBV12-3 or TRBV12-4 and J usage is TRBJ2-5; 8 nucleotides match TRBD2. Losses at the gene ends were 4 bases for V and 4 bases for J; bases not matched to a gene: 8. CDR3 size: 15 residues. The CDR3 reads CASSSTSVAGETQYF. CDR3 nucleotide sequence: TGTGCCAGCAGTTCGACTAGCGTGGCGGGAGAGACCCAGTACTTC.

This chain joins TRBV20-1 and TRBJ2-7; possibly TRBD1 or TRBD2 for D (5 bases each). Per the germline V gene, CDR1 is DFQATT and CDR2 is SNEGSKA (reference sequence). The CDR3 contains 16 residues. Trimming removed 2 bases from V and 0 bases from J, with 17 bases in between. This CDR3 reads CSARFVGGSSSYEQYF. The CDR3 DNA reads TGCAGTGCTAGATTCGTTGGGGGATCCAGCTCCTACGAGCAGTACTTC.

The CDR3, as DNA: TGTGCCAGCAGCGTAGTGTTTAGCGGGGTCGATGAGCAGTACTTC. Encoded protein: CASSVVFSGVDEQYF. The V call is TRBV9, the J call TRBJ2-5; 8 positions match TRBD2. The CDR3 consists of 15 residues. Trimming took 0 bases from V and 11 from J; bases not matched to a gene: 12. The V gene's germline CDR1 is SGDLS and CDR2 YYNGEE.

The chain links TRBV5-1 to TRBJ2-7, with TRBD1 matching over 9 bases. J gave up 6 bases and V 7 bases, and 8 bases lay outside the gene matches. The CDR3 totals 13 residues. Germline CDR1 reads SGHRS; CDR2 reads YFSETQ. The CDR3 region is CASGPGQGSEQYF. The CDR3 DNA sequence: TGCGCCAGCGGACCGGGACAGGGTAGCGAGCAGTACTTC.

The rearrangement uses TRBV7-2 and TRBJ2-5; D not certain. This CDR3 is 11 amino acids long. Trimming shortened V by 5 bases and J by 5 bases, and 6 bases separated the two germline ends. Germline lookup yields CDR1 SGHTA and CDR2 FQGNSA. CDR3 loop: CASSKYETQYF. CDR3 DNA sequence: TGTGCCAGCAGCAAGTACGAGACCCAGTACTTC. Full variable domain (rest looked up from reference TRBV7-2 and TRBJ2-5): GAGVSQSPSNKVTEKGKDVELRCDPISGHTALYWYRQSLGQGLEFLIYFQGNSAPDKSGLPSDRFSAERTGGSVSTLTIQRTQQEDSAVYLCASSKYETQYFGPGTRLLVL.

The V call is TRBV15, the J call TRBJ2-5; D unclear. From germline, CDR1 is LNHNV and CDR2 YYDKDF (reference sequence). This CDR3 comprises 12 residues. V lost 1 base to trimming and J lost 4 bases, with 4 bases between them. CDR3 DNA: TGTGCCACCAGCAGAGTAGGAGAGACCCAGTACTTC. Its protein is CATSRVGETQYF.

In this sample, this clonotype turned up a few times. The chain uses TRBV20-1 and TRBJ1-2, with D unclear. This CDR3 region has 13 residues. V shed 6 bases and J shed 6 bases, with 17 bases lying between them. Germline values: CDR1 DFQATT, CDR2 SNEGSKA (reference sequence). The CDR3 is CSARSRHINGYTF. The DNA of the CDR3 is TGCAGTGCCCGATCGCGGCACATAAATGGCTACACCTTC.

Remarks on this clonotype: One end of the junction varies from germline; a read error may be responsible. The rearrangement uses TRBV7-6 and TRBJ2-1, with D tentatively TRBD2 (6 bases). This CDR3 is 13 amino acids long. Per the germline V gene, CDR1 is SGHVS and CDR2 is FNYEAQ. The CDR3 coding sequence is TGTGCCAGCAGCGGAGGGGAGATCAATAAGCAGTTCTTC. It codes for CASSGGEINKQFF.

The rearrangement links TRBV9 to TRBJ2-3; D call uncertain. Germline values: CDR1 SGDLS, CDR2 YYNGEE. The ends were cut back, 4 bases at V and 0 bases at J, with 15 bases in the middle. CDR3 length: 16 amino acids. The CDR3 loop reads CASSPGQLLSTDTQYF. The CDR3 coding sequence is TGTGCCAGCAGCCCCGGGCAGCTTCTTAGCACAGATACGCAGTATTTT.

The V gene is TRBV2, the J gene TRBJ2-1, with TRBD1 identical over 8 bases. The CDR3 consists of 14 residues. V shed 8 bases, J shed 2 bases, and the junction held 5 bases outside the gene matches. Germline assignment: CDR1 SNHLY and CDR2 FYNNEI. The CDR3 is CASAQGAPYNEQFF. The CDR3 DNA sequence: TGTGCCAGCGCCCAGGGGGCTCCCTACAATGAGCAGTTCTTC.

The chain combines TRBV3-1 with TRBJ2-3; unclear D gene. V was cut by 1 base and J by 0 bases, with 11 bases left in between. Germline V gives CDR1 LGHDT, CDR2 YNNKEL (reference sequence). This CDR3 comprises 16 residues. CDR3 amino acids: CASSQGTPPSTDTQYF. DNA for the CDR3: TGTGCCAGCAGCCAAGGGACCCCCCCTAGCACAGATACGCAGTATTTT.

A note on this clonotype: The junction and the germline gene differ at one end; a read error may be behind it. The J gene is TRBJ2-3, the V gene TRBV14, with D perhaps TRBD1 (6 bases). The CDR3 runs to 17 residues. Germline CDR1 SGHDN, CDR2 FVKESK. CDR3 nucleotide sequence: TGTGCCAGCAGCCAACTACAGGGTGGCACACACAAGAATACACAGTATTTT. Translation: CASSQLQGGTHKNTQYF.

CDR3 residues: CARRQVGTGLNEKLFF. The CDR3 DNA sequence: TGTGCCAGGCGACAAGTTGGGACAGGGTTGAATGAAAAACTGTTTTTT. The chain couples TRBV21-1 to TRBJ1-4; the D call TRBD1 from the table was never checked on the DNA. TRBV21-1 is a recognized pseudogene. The CDR3 loop spans 16 amino acids.

In DNA, the CDR3 is TGTGCCAGCAGTTTAGCAGGGACAGGTGAAAAACTGTTTTTT. Translation gives CASSLAGTGEKLFF. This rearrangement joins TRBV12-3 or TRBV12-4 to TRBJ1-4; 8 nucleotides match TRBD1. The CDR3 spans 14 residues. V shed 0 bases and J 7 bases; nucleotides not matched to a gene: 1.

This clonotype occurred many times. This chain links TRBV9 with TRBJ1-6; 11 positions match TRBD1. V trimming: 3 bases; J trimming: 9 bases; junction bases outside the gene matches: 5. There are 15 residues in the CDR3. Germline CDR1 SGDLS, CDR2 YYNGEE. DNA for the CDR3: TGTGCCAGCAGCGCCGGGACAGGGGGTTTTTCACCCCTCCACTTT. This sequence encodes CASSAGTGGFSPLHF.

The gene calls are TRBV27 and TRBJ2-5; TRBD1 agrees at 8 bases. V trimming: 6 bases; J trimming: 3 bases; junction bases outside the gene matches: 3. Germline V gene sequence: CDR1 MNHEY, CDR2 SMNVEV (reference sequence). The CDR3 contains 13 residues. The CDR3 is CASSDRGKETQYF. The CDR3 nucleotides are TGTGCCAGCAGCGACAGGGGCAAAGAGACCCAGTACTTC.

The chain combines TRBV10-3 with TRBJ2-7; possible D gene TRBD1, 6 bases. There are 15 residues in the CDR3. Trimming took 3 bases from V and 0 from J, leaving 12 bases between them. Germline CDR1 and CDR2: ENHRY and SYGVKD. The CDR3 here is CAISEADRTSYEQYF. CDR3 nucleotide sequence: TGTGCCATCAGTGAAGCAGACAGGACCTCCTACGAGCAGTACTTC.

The rearrangement joins TRBV7-2 to TRBJ2-3; TRBD1 might be the D (6 bases). Trimming pared 8 bases from V and 3 bases from J, leaving 15 bases between. This CDR3 contains 14 residues. The germline V gene encodes CDR1 SGHTA and CDR2 FQGNSA. The CDR3 reads CASHNRQETDTQYF. The CDR3 DNA reads TGTGCCAGCCATAACCGACAGGAGACAGATACGCAGTATTTT.

The chain carries TRBV5-1 and TRBJ2-3; D perhaps matches TRBD2 (6 bases). CDR1 SGHRS and CDR2 YFSETQ come from the germline V gene. The CDR3 totals 15 residues. V lost 4 bases to trimming and J lost 0 bases, with 12 bases between them. The CDR3 region is CASSGFGTSTDTQYF. CDR3 sequence (DNA): TGCGCCAGCAGCGGGTTCGGGACTAGCACAGATACGCAGTATTTT.

As concerns this clonotype: The junction differs from germline at one of its ends, possibly a read error. Written as DNA, the CDR3 is TGTGCCAGCAGTCCCCGAGACTCCCTCTACGAGCTGTACTTC. It codes for CASSPRDSLYELYF. The J gene is TRBJ2-7, the V gene TRBV12-3 or TRBV12-4; no firm D call. There are 14 residues in the CDR3.

The CDR3: CASSLDSFSNQPQHF. CDR3 bases: TGCGCCAGCAGCTTGGATTCGTTTAGCAATCAGCCCCAGCATTTT. The rearrangement joins TRBV5-1 to TRBJ1-5; D gene unclear. Germline CDR1 and CDR2: SGHRS and YFSETQ. The CDR3 extends over 15 amino acids. Trimming removed 0 bases at V and 0 bases at J, with 7 bases between. The entire variable domain, with the rest obtained from reference TRBV5-1 and TRBJ1-5, is as follows: KAGVTQTPRYLIKTRGQQVTLSCSPISGHRSVSWYQQTPGQGLQFLFEYFSETQRNKGNFPGRFSGRQFSNSRSEMNVSTLELGDSALYLCASSLDSFSNQPQHFGDGTRLSIL.